This entry lists 19 T cell receptor beta chains sequenced from one sample in a study of spatial heterogeneity in lung cancer. TCRdb fed the 5' RACE reads into MiXCR, producing one record per CDR3 protein. The data hold under 150,000 distinct CDR3 sequences, with 10% to 13% observed a single time. Sample time point: blood at routine non-recurrence follow-up after resection. Specimen: PBMCs, collected at follow-up. All receptors come from a female donor with early-stage non-small cell lung cancer.

In its sample, this clonotype was seen a few times. This chain connects TRBV29-1 to TRBJ2-3; no clear D gene. Trimming removed 1 base at V and 6 bases at J, with 11 bases between. The CDR3 is 13 residues long. The germline gives CDR1 SQVTM, CDR2 ANQGSEA. CDR3 loop: CSVEGGRSDTQYF. CDR3 sequence (DNA): TGCAGCGTTGAAGGGGGTAGATCTGATACGCAGTATTTT.

In its sample, this clonotype was seen many times. The chain links TRBV28 to TRBJ2-1; 8 bases map to TRBD2. There are 17 residues in the CDR3. CDR1 is MDHEN, CDR2 SYDVKM, per germline. The V gene end was trimmed by 2 bases and the J gene end by 0 bases; junction bases not matched to a gene: 6. The CDR3 loop is CASSLAAGGGSYNEQFF. For the CDR3, the DNA is TGTGCCAGCAGTTTAGCTGCGGGAGGCGGCTCCTACAATGAGCAGTTCTTC. The whole variable domain, filled in from reference TRBV28 and TRBJ2-1, reads DVKVTQSSRYLVKRTGEKVFLECVQDMDHENMFWYRQDPGLGLRLIYFSYDVKMKEKGDIPEGYSVSREKKERFSLILESASTNQTSMYLCASSLAAGGGSYNEQFFGPGTRLTVL.

V is TRBV6-2 or TRBV6-3 and J is TRBJ2-1; 10 bases match TRBD2. Looked up from germline, CDR1 is MNHEY and CDR2 is SVGEGT. CDR3 length equals 17 residues. Losses at the gene ends were 4 bases for V and 9 bases for J; bases not matched to a gene: 15. The CDR3 DNA reads TGTGCCAGCAGTTCCCCCAGCGGGAGGGCCGGGCCCATTGAGCAGTTCTTC. It encodes CASSSPSGRAGPIEQFF.

There are a few counts of this clonotype. This chain links TRBV18 with TRBJ2-4, with D possibly matching TRBD2 (6 bases). The V gene lost 0 bases and the J gene lost 9 bases, with 15 bases spanning the gap. Germline-derived CDR1 and CDR2 are KGHSH and LQKENI. The CDR3 contains 15 residues. Written as DNA, the CDR3 is TGTGCCAGCTCACCACCCGGGCGGGGTATGGGCATTCAGTACTTC. Its protein product is CASSPPGRGMGIQYF. Complete variable domain (other parts from reference TRBV18 and TRBJ2-4): NAGVMQNPRHLVRRRGQEARLRCSPMKGHSHVYWYRQLPEEGLKFMVYLQKENIIDESGMPKERFSAEFPKEGPSILRIQQVVRGDSAAYFCASSPPGRGMGIQYFGAGTRLSVL.

The chain employs TRBV5-6 and TRBJ1-5; D remains unclear. The CDR3 is 15 residues long. Germline CDR1 is SGHDT and CDR2 is YYEEEE. Deletions cut 2 bases from V and 5 bases from J, with 14 bases between. The CDR3 DNA follows: TGTGCCAGCAGCTTCTGGCAGATTGAGGATCAGCCCCAGCATTTT. It translates to CASSFWQIEDQPQHF.

This clonotype occurred a few times. This sequence joins TRBV27 and TRBJ1-1; the D is unclear. This CDR3 spans 13 amino acids. Per germline, CDR1 MNHEY and CDR2 SMNVEV (reference sequence). V was shortened by 4 bases and J by 1 base, with 7 bases between the two germline ends. The CDR3 region has the DNA TGTGCCAGCAGTTGGGTAGCGAACACTGAAGCTTTCTTT. Translation gives CASSWVANTEAFF.

This clonotype was seen a handful of times. The chain joins TRBV12-3 or TRBV12-4 to TRBJ2-7, with 10 positions matching TRBD1. There are 16 residues in the CDR3. V trimming: 4 bases; J trimming: 6 bases; junction bases outside the gene matches: 12. CDR3 DNA: TGTGCCAGCAGTTCTGGGACAGGGGACCTCCTGGGCGAGCAGTACGTC. Translated: CASSSGTGDLLGEQYV.

There are a few counts of this clonotype. V gene TRBV18 combines with J gene TRBJ2-1; D perhaps matches TRBD1 (6 bases). V was cut by 1 base and J by 6 bases, with 7 bases left in between. The CDR3 is 13 amino acids. CDR1 and CDR2 (germline): KGHSH, LQKENI. This chain's CDR3 is CASSPLRGNEQFF. DNA for the CDR3: TGTGCCAGCTCACCACTCAGGGGCAATGAGCAGTTCTTC.

Many counts were recorded for this clonotype. V gene TRBV18 combines with J gene TRBJ2-7; D not resolved. CDR1 KGHSH and CDR2 LQKENI come from the germline V gene. Trimming stripped 2 bases from V and 2 bases from J, with 10 bases between. CDR3 length equals 14 residues. The CDR3 sequence: CASSPEVKAYEQYF. The CDR3, as DNA: TGTGCCAGCTCACCAGAGGTGAAGGCCTACGAGCAGTACTTC.

This chain links TRBV5-4 with TRBJ2-5, with D possibly TRBD1 on 6 matching bases. Germline assignment: CDR1 SGHNT and CDR2 YYREEE (reference sequence). Trimming took 4 bases from V and 2 from J, leaving 15 bases between them. The CDR3 runs to 15 residues. The CDR3 reads CASSNRTALQETQYF. The CDR3 DNA is TGTGCCAGCAGCAATAGGACAGCATTACAAGAGACCCAGTACTTC. The complete variable domain, with remaining parts taken from reference TRBV5-4 and TRBJ2-5, reads ETGVTQSPTHLIKTRGQQVTLRCSSQSGHNTVSWYQQALGQGPQFIFQYYREEENGRGNFPPRFSGLQFPNYSSELNVNALELDDSALYLCASSNRTALQETQYFGPGTRLLVL.

Note on this clonotype: A much larger clone is a single base away; this may be a read error. The chain uses TRBV7-8 and TRBJ2-3; either TRBD1 or TRBD2 may supply D (5 bases each). The CDR3 is 17 residues long. Germline V gives CDR1 SGHVS, CDR2 FQNEAQ. The CDR3 sequence is CASSSYPGTRSTDTRYF. The CDR3 DNA sequence: TGTGCCAGCAGCTCATATCCCGGGACGCGGAGTACAGATACGCGGTATTTT.

Here the CDR3 reads CASSLNGASGANVLTF. CDR3 in DNA: TGTGCCAGCAGCTTAAACGGGGCCTCTGGGGCCAACGTCCTGACTTTC. This chain links TRBV7-3 with TRBJ2-6; TRBD1 or TRBD2 may be the D gene (5 bases each). CDR1 SGHTA and CDR2 FQGTGA come from the germline V gene. The CDR3 consists of 16 residues. Trimming pared 1 base from V and 0 bases from J, leaving 7 bases between.

This clonotype was observed a few times. V usage is TRBV2 and J usage is TRBJ2-1; 9 bases are shared with TRBD1. The ends lost 7 bases at V and 4 bases at J; junction bases unmatched: 8. The CDR3 runs 15 residues. CDR1 SNHLY and CDR2 FYNNEI come from the germline V gene. The CDR3 protein is CASKSEGTGYNEQFF. The DNA for the CDR3 is TGTGCCAGCAAAAGCGAAGGGACAGGGTACAATGAGCAGTTCTTC.

This rearrangement joins TRBV28 to TRBJ1-6; D is ambiguous. V lost 1 base, J lost 2 bases, and 15 bases lay in between. The CDR3 spans 18 residues. The V gene's germline CDR1 is MDHEN and CDR2 SYDVKM. In nucleotides, the CDR3 is TGTGCCAGCAGTTTATTTAGGTTGGACGCTGCCTATAATTCACCCCTCCACTTT. Translating it yields CASSLFRLDAAYNSPLHF.

Written as DNA, the CDR3 is TGTGCCAGCAGCTTAGCGGTACAGGGCCAGCAGCCCCAGCATTTT. Translating it yields CASSLAVQGQQPQHF. V and J are TRBV7-2 and TRBJ1-5; perhaps TRBD1 as D (6 bases). The V and J ends lost 0 bases and 7 bases respectively, with 13 bases between them. This CDR3 region has 15 residues. Germline V gene data show CDR1 as SGHTA and CDR2 as FQGNSA. The complete variable domain, with remaining parts taken from reference TRBV7-2 and TRBJ1-5, reads GAGVSQSPSNKVTEKGKDVELRCDPISGHTALYWYRQSLGQGLEFLIYFQGNSAPDKSGLPSDRFSAERTGGSVSTLTIQRTQQEDSAVYLCASSLAVQGQQPQHFGDGTRLSIL.

In its sample, this clonotype was seen a few times. The V gene is TRBV20-1, the J gene TRBJ2-2, with D hard to call. Germline CDR1 DFQATT, CDR2 SNEGSKA (reference sequence). The CDR3 loop spans 14 amino acids. V was cut by 2 bases and J by 4 bases, with 11 bases left in between. The CDR3 loop reads CSARSYKGTGELFF. The CDR3 nucleotides read TGCAGTGCTAGATCCTATAAAGGCACCGGGGAGCTGTTTTTT.

The rearrangement joins TRBV6-5 to TRBJ2-1, with D hard to call. This CDR3 is built from 17 residues. Germline values: CDR1 MNHEY, CDR2 SVGAGI. Deletions cut 5 bases from V and 5 bases from J, with 22 bases between. The CDR3 is CASSPVGMKISNNEQFF. In DNA form, the CDR3 reads TGTGCCAGCAGTCCAGTAGGGATGAAGATTTCTAACAATGAGCAGTTCTTC.

Many counts were recorded for this clonotype. This chain uses TRBV29-1 with TRBJ1-5, with D hard to call. Trimming left V 4 bases short and J 5 bases short, with 6 bases between. CDR1 and CDR2 from the germline V gene are SQVTM and ANQGSEA. This CDR3 comprises 11 residues. The CDR3 here is CSVGHDQPQHF. The CDR3 coding sequence is TGCAGCGTTGGACACGATCAGCCCCAGCATTTT. The variable domain in full, with the rest retrieved from reference TRBV29-1 and TRBJ1-5, is SAVISQKPSRDICQRGTSLTIQCQVDSQVTMMFWYRQQPGQSLTLIATANQGSEATYESGFVIDKFPISRPNLTFSTLTVSNMSPEDSSIYLCSVGHDQPQHFGDGTRLSIL.

This clonotype was counted at least ten times. The chain employs TRBV7-9 and TRBJ2-1; 7 bases align to TRBD1. The ends lost 1 base at V and 4 bases at J; junction bases unmatched: 4. Germline CDR1 and CDR2: SEHNR and FQNEAQ (reference sequence). The length of the CDR3 is 15 residues. The CDR3 is CASSLGGTEYNEQFF. The DNA of the CDR3 is TGTGCCAGCAGCTTAGGGGGGACAGAGTACAATGAGCAGTTCTTC.